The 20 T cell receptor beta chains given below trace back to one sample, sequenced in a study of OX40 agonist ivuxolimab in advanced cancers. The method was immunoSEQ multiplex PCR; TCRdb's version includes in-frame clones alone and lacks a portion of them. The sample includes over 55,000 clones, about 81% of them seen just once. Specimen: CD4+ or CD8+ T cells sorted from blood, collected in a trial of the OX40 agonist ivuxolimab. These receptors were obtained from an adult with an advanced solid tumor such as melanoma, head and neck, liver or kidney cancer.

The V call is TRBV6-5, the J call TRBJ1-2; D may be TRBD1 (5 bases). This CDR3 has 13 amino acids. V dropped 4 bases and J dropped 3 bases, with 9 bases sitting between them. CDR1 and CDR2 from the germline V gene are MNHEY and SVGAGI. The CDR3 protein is CASSSRDDYGYTF. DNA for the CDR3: TGTGCCAGCAGTTCCAGGGATGACTATGGCTACACCTTC.

DNA of the CDR3: TGTGCCAGCAGTAGGACAGGGGGTTATCAGCCCCAGCATTTT. The encoded protein is CASSRTGGYQPQHF. This sequence joins TRBV2 and TRBJ1-5; 10 nucleotides line up with TRBD1. Unmatched junction bases numbered 3, after V lost 5 bases and J lost 5 bases. The CDR3 runs 14 residues. The V gene's germline CDR1 is SNHLY and CDR2 FYNNEI. Looking up the rest from reference TRBV2 and TRBJ1-5 gives the full variable domain: EPEVTQTPSHQVTQMGQEVILRCVPISNHLYFYWYRQILGQKVEFLVSFYNNEISEKSEIFDDQFSVERPDGSNFTLKIRSTKLEDSAMYFCASSRTGGYQPQHFGDGTRLSIL.

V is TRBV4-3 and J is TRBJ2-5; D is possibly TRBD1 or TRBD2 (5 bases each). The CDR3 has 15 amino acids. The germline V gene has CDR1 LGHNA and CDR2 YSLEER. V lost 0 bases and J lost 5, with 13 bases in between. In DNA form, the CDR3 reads TGCGCCAGCAGCCAAGATACGGGGACCCGGGAGACCCAGTACTTC. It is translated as CASSQDTGTRETQYF.

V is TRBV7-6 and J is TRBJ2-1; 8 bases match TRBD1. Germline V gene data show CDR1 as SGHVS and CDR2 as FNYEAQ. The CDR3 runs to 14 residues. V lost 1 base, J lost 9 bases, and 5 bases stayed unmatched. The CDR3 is CASSLGTGTGEQFF. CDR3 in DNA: TGTGCCAGCAGCTTAGGGACAGGGACGGGTGAGCAGTTCTTC. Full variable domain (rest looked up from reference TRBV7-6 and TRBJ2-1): GAGVSQSPRYKVTKRGQDVALRCDPISGHVSLYWYRQALGQGPEFLTYFNYEAQQDKSGLPNDRFSAERPEGSISTLTIQRTEQRDSAMYRCASSLGTGTGEQFFGPGTRLTVL.

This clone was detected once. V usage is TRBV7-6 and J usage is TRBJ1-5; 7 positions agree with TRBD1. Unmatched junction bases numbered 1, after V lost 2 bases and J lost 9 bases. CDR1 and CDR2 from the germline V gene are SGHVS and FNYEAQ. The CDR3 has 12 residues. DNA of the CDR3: TGTGCCAGCAGCTTATCAGGGGGGCCCCAGCATTTT. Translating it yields CASSLSGGPQHF.

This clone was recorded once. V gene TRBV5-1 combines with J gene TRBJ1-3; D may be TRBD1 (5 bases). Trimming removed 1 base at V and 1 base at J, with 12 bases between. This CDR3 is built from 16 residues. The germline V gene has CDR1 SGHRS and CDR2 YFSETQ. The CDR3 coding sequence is TGCGCCAGCAGCTTGAGAGGGTGGACATCTGGAAACACCATATATTTT. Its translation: CASSLRGWTSGNTIYF.

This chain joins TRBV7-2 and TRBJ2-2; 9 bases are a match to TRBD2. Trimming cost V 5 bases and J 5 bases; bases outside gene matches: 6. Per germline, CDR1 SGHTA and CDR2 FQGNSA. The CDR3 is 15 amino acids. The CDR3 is CASSTAGGRTGELFF. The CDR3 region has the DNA TGTGCCAGCAGCACCGCGGGAGGGCGGACCGGGGAGCTGTTTTTT.

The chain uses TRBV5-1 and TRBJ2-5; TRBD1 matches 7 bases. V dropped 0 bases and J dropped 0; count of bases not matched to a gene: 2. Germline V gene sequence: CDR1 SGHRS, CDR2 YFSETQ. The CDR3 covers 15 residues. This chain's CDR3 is CASSLEGGYQETQYF. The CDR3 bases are TGCGCCAGCAGCTTGGAAGGGGGCTACCAAGAGACCCAGTACTTC.

This CDR3 is CASSKGPGLSETQYF. CDR3 DNA sequence: TGTGCCAGCAGCAAAGGGCCAGGGTTGTCTGAGACCCAGTACTTC. The rearrangement uses TRBV21-1 and TRBJ2-5; the table's D gene call, TRBD1, was not cross checked with the DNA. TRBV21-1 is a documented pseudogene. This CDR3 contains 15 residues.

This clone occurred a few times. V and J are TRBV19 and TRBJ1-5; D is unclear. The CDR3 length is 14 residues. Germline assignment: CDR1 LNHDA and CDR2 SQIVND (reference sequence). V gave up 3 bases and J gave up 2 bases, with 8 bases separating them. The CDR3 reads CASSIMRGNQPQHF. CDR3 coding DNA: TGTGCCAGTAGTATTATGAGGGGCAATCAGCCCCAGCATTTT.

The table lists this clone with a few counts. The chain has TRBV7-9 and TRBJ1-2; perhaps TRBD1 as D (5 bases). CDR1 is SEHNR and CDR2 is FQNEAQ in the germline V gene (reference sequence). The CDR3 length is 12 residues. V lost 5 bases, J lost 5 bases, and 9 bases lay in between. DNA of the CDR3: TGTGCCAGCAGCCCGGGGGTATATGGCTACACCTTC. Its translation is CASSPGVYGYTF. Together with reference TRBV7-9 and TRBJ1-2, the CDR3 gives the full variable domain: DTGVSQNPRHKITKRGQNVTFRCDPISEHNRLYWYRQTLGQGPEFLTYFQNEAQLEKSRLLSDRFSAERPKGSFSTLEIQRTEQGDSAMYLCASSPGVYGYTFGSGTRLTVV.

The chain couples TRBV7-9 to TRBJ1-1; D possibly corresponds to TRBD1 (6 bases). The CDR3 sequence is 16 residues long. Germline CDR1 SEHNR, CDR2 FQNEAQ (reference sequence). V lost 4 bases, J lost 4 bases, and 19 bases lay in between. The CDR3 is CASSSLGAGPTTEAFF. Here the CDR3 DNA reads TGTGCCAGCAGCTCCCTGGGGGCAGGGCCCACCACTGAAGCTTTCTTT.

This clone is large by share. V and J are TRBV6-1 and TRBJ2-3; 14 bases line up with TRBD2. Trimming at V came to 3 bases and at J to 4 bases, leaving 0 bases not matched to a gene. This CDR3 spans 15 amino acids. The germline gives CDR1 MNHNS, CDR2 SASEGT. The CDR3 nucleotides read TGTGCCAGCAGTGAGACTAGCGGGGGGGCAGATACGCAGTATTTT. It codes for CASSETSGGADTQYF.

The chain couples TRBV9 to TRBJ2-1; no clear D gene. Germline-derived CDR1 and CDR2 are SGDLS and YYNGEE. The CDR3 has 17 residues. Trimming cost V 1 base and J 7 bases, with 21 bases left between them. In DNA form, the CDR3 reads TGTGCCAGCAGCGTACTGCCGGCCCCCGTAGAGGATAATGAGCAGTTCTTC. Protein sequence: CASSVLPAPVEDNEQFF.

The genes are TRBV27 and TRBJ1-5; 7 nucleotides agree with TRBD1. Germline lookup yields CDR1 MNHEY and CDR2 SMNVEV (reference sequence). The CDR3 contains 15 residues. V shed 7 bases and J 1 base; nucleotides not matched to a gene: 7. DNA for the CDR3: TGTGCCAGCACCTCGACAGGGAACAGCAATCAGCCCCAGCATTTT. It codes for CASTSTGNSNQPQHF.

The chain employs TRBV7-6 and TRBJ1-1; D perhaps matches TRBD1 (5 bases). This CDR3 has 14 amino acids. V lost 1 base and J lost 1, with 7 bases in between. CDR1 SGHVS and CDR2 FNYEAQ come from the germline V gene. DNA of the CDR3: TGTGCCAGCAGCTTAGGGGGGGGGAACACTGAAGCTTTCTTT. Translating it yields CASSLGGGNTEAFF.

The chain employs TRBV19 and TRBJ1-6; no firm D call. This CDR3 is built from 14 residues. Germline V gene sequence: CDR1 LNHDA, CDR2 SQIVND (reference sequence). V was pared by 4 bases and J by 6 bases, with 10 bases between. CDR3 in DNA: TGTGCCAGTAGTAGCGGGGTGGGTAATTCACCCCTCCACTTT. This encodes CASSSGVGNSPLHF.

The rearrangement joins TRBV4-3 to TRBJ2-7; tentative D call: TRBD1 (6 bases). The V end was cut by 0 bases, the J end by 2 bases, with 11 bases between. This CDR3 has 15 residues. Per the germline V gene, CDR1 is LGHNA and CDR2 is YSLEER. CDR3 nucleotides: TGCGCCAGCAGCCAAGATCGGGACAACACCTACGAGCAGTACTTC. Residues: CASSQDRDNTYEQYF.

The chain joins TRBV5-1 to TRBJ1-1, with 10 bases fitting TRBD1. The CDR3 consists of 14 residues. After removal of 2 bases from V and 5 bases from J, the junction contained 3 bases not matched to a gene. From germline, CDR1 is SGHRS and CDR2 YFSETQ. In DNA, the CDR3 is TGCGCCAGCAGCTTCGGACAGGGGGGGACTGAAGCTTTCTTT. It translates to CASSFGQGGTEAFF. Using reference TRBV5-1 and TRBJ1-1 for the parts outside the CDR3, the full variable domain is KAGVTQTPRYLIKTRGQQVTLSCSPISGHRSVSWYQQTPGQGLQFLFEYFSETQRNKGNFPGRFSGRQFSNSRSEMNVSTLELGDSALYLCASSFGQGGTEAFFGQGTRLTVV.

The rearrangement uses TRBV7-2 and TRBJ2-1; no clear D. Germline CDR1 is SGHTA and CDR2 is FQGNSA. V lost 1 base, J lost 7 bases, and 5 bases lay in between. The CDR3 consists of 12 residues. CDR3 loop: CASSLGLNEQFF. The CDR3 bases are TGTGCCAGCAGCTTAGGCTTAAATGAGCAGTTCTTC.